Each of the 16 T cell receptor beta chains below was sequenced from the same sample in a study of Graves' ophthalmopathy and Graves' hyperthyroidism (dated by TCRdb to between 2018 and 2020). Instrument used: Illumina HiSeq 2000. For repertoire sequencing, the TCR beta CDR3 regions were amplified from RNA transcripts. HTBI primers and the Qiagen OneStep RT-PCR kit were used in a first-round RT-PCR, which was followed by a second-round multiplex PCR, size selection and purification. TCRdb reran the public reads through fastp at Q25 and MiXCR, keeping productive beta chains. Each record represents a unique CDR3 protein, reported with the most common genes and DNA among its rows. The sample table holds about 400,000 distinct CDR3 sequences, of which 18% were seen once. About 1.6% of the sample rests with the top ten. Material: peripheral blood. The receptor source for this set is a woman under 30 with Graves' ophthalmopathy. Donor details come from another sample of the same person, matched by shared clones.

This clonotype was seen repeatedly, ten times or more. A read error may be the cause here, since a much bigger clone is one base away. The chain employs TRBV7-2 and TRBJ2-5; 8 bases are shared with TRBD1. The germline V gene has CDR1 SGHTA and CDR2 FQGNSA. V trimming: 4 bases; J trimming: 3 bases; junction bases outside the gene matches: 1. This CDR3 spans 13 amino acids. The CDR3 region is CASSSDREETQYF. The CDR3, as DNA: TGTGCCAGCAGCTCGGACAGGGAAGAGACCCAGTACTTC.

This clonotype appeared many times. This chain links TRBV7-2 with TRBJ2-5; 9 nucleotides line up with TRBD2. The junction had 6 bases not matched to a gene; V was cut back by 5 bases and J by 5 bases. The CDR3 has 14 residues. CDR1 is SGHTA and CDR2 is FQGNSA in the germline V gene. This chain's CDR3 is CASSRGRARETQYF. The CDR3 nucleotides are TGTGCCAGCAGCCGCGGGAGGGCCAGGGAGACCCAGTACTTC.

The J gene is TRBJ2-7, the V gene TRBV7-3; the D gene is possibly TRBD1 (5 bases). Germline CDR1 and CDR2: SGHTA and FQGTGA. The CDR3 runs to 14 residues. Trimming stripped 1 base from V and 2 bases from J, with 9 bases between. CDR3 sequence (DNA): TGTGCCAGCAGCTTAAATTCAGGGCCCTACGAGCAGTACTTC. Protein sequence: CASSLNSGPYEQYF.

Many counts were recorded for this clonotype. The genes are TRBV6-6 and TRBJ2-7, with D possibly being TRBD2 (6 bases). The CDR3 spans 17 residues. V was shortened by 4 bases and J by 3 bases, with 22 bases between the two germline ends. Germline CDR1 and CDR2: MNHNY and SVGAGI (reference sequence). The DNA of the CDR3 is TGTGCCAGCAGTTGGACGGGGGATCCCCAAACTCTCTACGAGCAGTACTTC. Translation gives CASSWTGDPQTLYEQYF.

This clonotype showed up many times. The rearrangement joins TRBV11-2 to TRBJ2-2; TRBD2 aligns across 7 bases. Germline CDR1 SGHAT, CDR2 FQNNGV. The trim removed 5 bases at V and 3 bases at J, leaving 6 bases unmatched. The CDR3 is 15 amino acids. CDR3 in DNA: TGTGCCAGCAGCCTGACTAGCACGCACACCGGGGAGCTGTTTTTT. This codes for CASSLTSTHTGELFF.

V is TRBV6-1 and J is TRBJ1-1; TRBD1 matches 7 bases. V shed 4 bases, J shed 0 bases, and the junction held 5 bases outside the gene matches. CDR3 length: 15 amino acids. The germline gives CDR1 MNHNS, CDR2 SASEGT. The CDR3 nucleotides read TGTGCCAGCAGTGGTAGGGACAGCCTGAACACTGAAGCTTTCTTT. Translated, it gives CASSGRDSLNTEAFF.

This clonotype showed up many times. The CDR3 sequence: CASSYSLAGDTDTQYF. CDR3 coding DNA: TGTGCCAGCAGTTACTCCCTAGCGGGGGACACAGATACGCAGTATTTT. The V gene is TRBV6-2 or TRBV6-3, the J gene TRBJ2-3; 10 nucleotides agree with TRBD2. The germline CDR1 and CDR2 sequences are MNHEY and SVGEGT. CDR3 size: 16 residues. Germline trimming cut 0 bases from V and 2 bases from J; bases unmatched to any gene: 2.

In its sample, this clonotype was seen a few times. The chain couples TRBV10-3 to TRBJ1-2, with 9 bases aligning to TRBD1. There are 14 residues in the CDR3. Germline V gene data show CDR1 as ENHRY and CDR2 as SYGVKD. The V segment lost 7 bases and the J segment 8 bases; nucleotides outside the gene matches: 11. CDR3 sequence reads: CAITKRDREGGYTF. In DNA form, the CDR3 reads TGTGCCATCACCAAACGGGACAGGGAGGGAGGCTACACCTTC.

V and J are TRBV11-2 and TRBJ2-7; 10 bases line up with TRBD2. This CDR3 is 18 amino acids long. Trimming took 5 bases from V and 1 from J; bases not matched to a gene: 14. Per the germline V gene, CDR1 is SGHAT and CDR2 is FQNNGV. For the CDR3, the DNA is TGTGCCAGCAGCCCGAGGGGGAGCGGAGCGGGAGGGTCCTACGAGCAGTACTTC. Protein product: CASSPRGSGAGGSYEQYF.

This chain connects TRBV6-2 or TRBV6-3 to TRBJ2-2; 13 bases agree with TRBD2. CDR1 and CDR2 from the germline V gene are MNHEY and SVGEGT. J gave up 4 bases and V 2 bases, and 10 bases lay outside the gene matches. CDR3 size: 19 residues. In nucleotides, the CDR3 is TGTGCCAGCAGTTACCCGGGGACTAGCGGGAAAGGAAGCACCGGGGAGCTGTTTTTT. Translating it yields CASSYPGTSGKGSTGELFF.

The chain is built from TRBV4-1 and TRBJ2-7; 7 bases fit TRBD1. The V gene end was trimmed by 5 bases and the J gene end by 0 bases; junction bases not matched to a gene: 4. CDR1 is MGHRA and CDR2 is YSYEKL in the germline V gene. There are 14 residues in the CDR3. The CDR3 bases are TGCGCCAGCAGCGGCAGGGGGAGCTCCTACGAGCAGTACTTC. It translates to CASSGRGSSYEQYF.

In its sample, this clonotype was seen many times. The rearrangement joins TRBV20-1 to TRBJ2-7, with D possibly being TRBD2 (7 bases). V shed 3 bases and J shed 4 bases, with 19 bases lying between them. CDR3 size: 15 residues. Per germline, CDR1 DFQATT and CDR2 SNEGSKA (reference sequence). CDR3 sequence reads: CSARNPRGGGYEQYF. CDR3 nucleotides: TGCAGTGCTAGGAATCCTAGGGGGGGCGGTTACGAGCAGTACTTC.

Concerning this clonotype itself: A read error is possible here, since a much larger clone lies one base away. The rearrangement links TRBV3-1 to TRBJ2-7; D is ambiguous. There are 13 residues in the CDR3. The germline CDR1 and CDR2 sequences are LGHDT and YNNKEL (reference sequence). The DNA of the CDR3 is TGTGCCAGCAGCCAAGGCCAGTCCTACGAGCAGAACTTC. Protein: CASSQGQSYEQNF.

This chain joins TRBV29-1 and TRBJ1-2, with a tentative D call TRBD1 (5 bases). Between the trimmed V and J ends, which lost 3 bases and 9 bases, there was a span of 20 bases. Germline CDR1 and CDR2: SQVTM and ANQGSEA. This CDR3 comprises 14 residues. The CDR3 nucleotides read TGCAGCGTTGATAACAGGTTTCAGTCGATCCGCTACACCTTC. Amino acids: CSVDNRFQSIRYTF.

CDR3 protein: CASSEAGGAFSGELFF. Written as DNA, the CDR3 is TGTGCCAGCAGTGAAGCGGGGGGCGCATTTTCCGGGGAGCTGTTTTTT. The chain joins TRBV6-1 to TRBJ2-2; perhaps D is TRBD1 or TRBD2 (6 bases each). Germline loops: CDR1 MNHNS, CDR2 SASEGT. Trimming removed 0 bases at V and 6 bases at J, with 14 bases between. The CDR3 has 16 amino acids.

The sample holds many counts of this clonotype. The V call is TRBV6-1, the J call TRBJ2-5, with 9 positions matching TRBD2. Per the germline V gene, CDR1 is MNHNS and CDR2 is SASEGT. The CDR3 is 16 residues long. The junction had 14 bases not matched to a gene; V was cut back by 7 bases and J by 5 bases. The CDR3 DNA reads TGTGCCAGCACCCCCCGGCGGGGGGGATTCACGGAGACCCAGTACTTC. Protein product: CASTPRRGGFTETQYF.